The 18 T cell receptor beta chains reported below all come from one sample, sequenced in a study of T cell repertoires in cytomegalovirus infection. TCRdb processed the reads anew with MiXCR; each CDR3 protein has one entry. This table has roughly 100,000 distinct CDR3 sequences, more than 15% appearing once. Sequencing used PBMCs. The receptors were sampled from a human donor in good health (CMV status not recorded). Some clones in this sample may be carry-over from other donors' samples.

This clonotype was observed many times. The chain links TRBV5-4 to TRBJ1-1; a possible D gene is TRBD1 (5 bases). The CDR3 loop spans 16 amino acids. V dropped 2 bases and J dropped 4 bases, with 18 bases sitting between them. Germline values: CDR1 SGHNT, CDR2 YYREEE (reference sequence). CDR3 bases: TGTGCCAGCAGCTTATTTGGGGGGGATGGTGGCACTGAAGCTTTCTTT. Translated, it gives CASSLFGGDGGTEAFF.

This clonotype was observed a few times. The junction departs from germline at one end; a sequencing error may be responsible. The rearrangement links TRBV28 to TRBJ1-4, with TRBD1 identical over 9 bases. From germline, CDR1 is MDHEN and CDR2 SYDVKM. This CDR3 comprises 12 residues. CDR3 protein: CASSLGDRVHVF. The CDR3 DNA reads TGTGCCAGCAGTTTAGGGGACAGGGTCCATGTTTTT.

At least ten counts were recorded for this clonotype. The chain links TRBV5-5 to TRBJ2-1; 11 bases fit TRBD2. The length of the CDR3 is 15 residues. Germline assignment: CDR1 SGHKS and CDR2 YYEKEE (reference sequence). V was clipped by 5 bases and J by 4 bases; unmatched bases: 5. CDR3 sequence: CASRYSGGAYNEQFF. The CDR3 nucleotides read TGTGCCAGCAGATATAGCGGGGGGGCGTACAATGAGCAGTTCTTC.

A single count supports this clonotype. One junction end disagrees with the germline gene, perhaps due to a read error. The chain recombines TRBV7-8 with TRBJ1-4; perhaps TRBD1 as D (6 bases). This CDR3 has 17 amino acids. Germline loops: CDR1 SGHVS, CDR2 FQNEAQ. CDR3 nucleotides: TGTGCCAGCGGCTTAAGTTCTGGTGGGTGGGGGCCCGGAAAACTGTTTTTT. Its translation: CASGLSSGGWGPGKLFF.

The genes are TRBV6-1 and TRBJ2-5, with 10 bases identical to TRBD2. The V segment lost 6 bases and the J segment 7 bases; nucleotides outside the gene matches: 5. Germline V lookup: CDR1 MNHNS, CDR2 SASEGT. This CDR3 is built from 13 residues. The CDR3 DNA sequence: TGTGCCAGCAGCAGCGGGGGGGAAAGGACCCAGTACTTC. Translated: CASSSGGERTQYF.

The table lists this clonotype with many counts. V usage is TRBV7-2 and J usage is TRBJ1-1, with D perhaps matching TRBD1 (5 bases). This CDR3 has 13 amino acids. The germline CDR1 and CDR2 sequences are SGHTA and FQGNSA. Trimming took off 1 base at V and 8 bases at J, with 11 bases between the two ends. DNA of the CDR3: TGTGCCAGCAGCTTAGTTGGGGAGGGGGAAGCTTTCTTT. Translation gives CASSLVGEGEAFF.

This clonotype was observed many times. The chain is built from TRBV7-3 and TRBJ1-1; tentative D call: TRBD1 (6 bases). The CDR3 has 14 residues. Trimming took off 5 bases at V and 1 base at J, with 11 bases between the two ends. Germline V gene lookup returns CDR1 SGHTA and CDR2 FQGTGA. The CDR3 loop is CASSRLGQNTEAFF. In nucleotides, the CDR3 is TGTGCCAGCAGCCGTCTGGGACAGAACACTGAAGCTTTCTTT.

The rearrangement links TRBV6-5 to TRBJ2-3; 10 bases are a match to TRBD1. After removal of 8 bases from V and 1 base from J, the junction contained 3 bases not matched to a gene. The CDR3 is 14 amino acids. The germline V gene encodes CDR1 MNHEY and CDR2 SVGAGI. The CDR3 protein is CASYGTGGTDTQYF. In DNA, the CDR3 is TGTGCCAGCTACGGGACAGGGGGCACAGATACGCAGTATTTT.

The J gene is TRBJ2-1, the V gene TRBV20-1; the match to TRBD1 covers 10 bases. With V trimmed by 6 bases and J by 2 bases, 4 bases remained unmatched. The CDR3 sequence is 14 residues long. Germline loops: CDR1 DFQATT, CDR2 SNEGSKA (reference sequence). The chain's CDR3 is CSAPGTGAYNEQFF. CDR3 nucleotide sequence: TGCAGTGCCCCCGGGACAGGGGCCTACAATGAGCAGTTCTTC.

This clonotype has a count of ten or more. This chain links TRBV7-2 with TRBJ2-7, with D possibly TRBD2 on 6 matching bases. Trimming removed 6 bases at V and 3 bases at J, with 12 bases between. Germline CDR1 is SGHTA and CDR2 is FQGNSA. This CDR3 has 13 amino acids. CDR3 in amino acids: CASSLRRGYEQYF. CDR3 bases: TGTGCCAGCAGTTTGAGGAGGGGCTACGAGCAGTACTTC.

This clonotype is deemed medium-sized. V usage is TRBV7-2 and J usage is TRBJ2-3; D tentatively reads TRBD1 or TRBD2 (5 bases each). This CDR3 region has 14 residues. Trimming took off 5 bases at V and 0 bases at J, with 9 bases between the two ends. CDR1 and CDR2 (germline): SGHTA, FQGNSA. CDR3: CASSQGDSTDTQYF. The CDR3 nucleotides are TGTGCCAGCAGCCAAGGGGACAGCACAGATACGCAGTATTTT.

This clonotype was counted between two and nine times. The chain recombines TRBV3-1 with TRBJ2-2, with 7 bases fitting TRBD1. The V gene's germline CDR1 is LGHDT and CDR2 YNNKEL (reference sequence). After removal of 6 bases from V and 2 bases from J, the junction contained 9 bases not matched to a gene. CDR3 size: 16 residues. The CDR3 loop is CASSLSRTGNTGELFF. The CDR3, as DNA: TGTGCCAGCAGTCTTTCCAGGACAGGCAACACCGGGGAGCTGTTTTTT.

There are many counts of this clonotype. The V gene is TRBV27, the J gene TRBJ2-1; D gene unclear. CDR1 is MNHEY and CDR2 is SMNVEV in the germline V gene (reference sequence). V lost 8 bases and J lost 2, with 13 bases in between. This CDR3 is 14 amino acids long. The DNA of the CDR3 is TGTGCCAGCGGCGGCGACGGAACCTACAATGAGCAGTTCTTC. This codes for CASGGDGTYNEQFF.

The chain is built from TRBV7-2 and TRBJ2-3, with 7 bases identical to TRBD2. CDR1 and CDR2 from the germline V gene are SGHTA and FQGNSA. This CDR3 has 16 amino acids. V gave up 1 base and J gave up 5 bases; unmatched junction bases: 9. The CDR3 region is CASSLGGVGLGDTQYF. The CDR3 coding sequence is TGTGCCAGCAGCTTAGGGGGGGTCGGACTAGGAGATACGCAGTATTTT.

This clonotype has at least ten counts. The chain employs TRBV20-1 and TRBJ1-5; D is unresolved. The V end was cut by 0 bases, the J end by 0 bases, with 12 bases between. Germline assignment: CDR1 DFQATT and CDR2 SNEGSKA (reference sequence). The CDR3 extends over 16 amino acids. The CDR3 nucleotides are TGCAGTGCTAGAGATCGCTCCCACTATAGCAATCAGCCCCAGCATTTT. It is translated as CSARDRSHYSNQPQHF.

The V call is TRBV12-3 or TRBV12-4, the J call TRBJ2-3, with 8 bases aligning to TRBD1. This CDR3 has 13 amino acids. V shed 7 bases, J shed 1 base, and the junction held 1 base outside the gene matches. CDR3 residues: CASIQGGTDTQYF. The CDR3 DNA reads as TGTGCCAGCATACAGGGGGGCACAGATACGCAGTATTTT.

This clonotype was detected a few times. The chain employs TRBV28 and TRBJ2-5; 11 positions agree with TRBD2. The length of the CDR3 is 17 residues. V trimming: 3 bases; J trimming: 5 bases; junction bases outside the gene matches: 11. Germline V gives CDR1 MDHEN, CDR2 SYDVKM. Here the CDR3 DNA reads TGTGCCAGCAGTTTCGAGGGTAGCGGGGGGGCCCCGGAGACCCAGTACTTC. Translating gives CASSFEGSGGAPETQYF. Looking up the rest from reference TRBV28 and TRBJ2-5 gives the full variable domain: DVKVTQSSRYLVKRTGEKVFLECVQDMDHENMFWYRQDPGLGLRLIYFSYDVKMKEKGDIPEGYSVSREKKERFSLILESASTNQTSMYLCASSFEGSGGAPETQYFGPGTRLLVL.

There are many counts of this clonotype. The chain joins TRBV7-2 to TRBJ1-2; TRBD1 agrees at 7 bases. The length of the CDR3 is 14 residues. Germline CDR1 SGHTA, CDR2 FQGNSA. After removal of 5 bases from V and 6 bases from J, the junction contained 9 bases not matched to a gene. CDR3 sequence (DNA): TGTGCCAGCAGCCGAGGGGGCGCGACGGATGGCTACACCTTC. Encoded protein: CASSRGGATDGYTF.